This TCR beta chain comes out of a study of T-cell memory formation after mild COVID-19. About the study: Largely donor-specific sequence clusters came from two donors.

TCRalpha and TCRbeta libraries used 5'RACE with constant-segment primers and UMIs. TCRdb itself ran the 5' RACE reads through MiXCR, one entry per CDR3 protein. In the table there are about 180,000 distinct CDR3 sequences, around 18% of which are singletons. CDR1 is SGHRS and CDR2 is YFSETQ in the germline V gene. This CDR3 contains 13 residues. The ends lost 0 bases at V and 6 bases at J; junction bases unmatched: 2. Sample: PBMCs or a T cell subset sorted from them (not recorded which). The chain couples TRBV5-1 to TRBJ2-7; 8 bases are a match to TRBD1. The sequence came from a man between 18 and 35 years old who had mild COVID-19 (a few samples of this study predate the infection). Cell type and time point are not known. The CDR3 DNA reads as TGCGCCAGCAGCTTGGAGGGGACAGGCGAGCAGTACTTC. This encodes CASSLEGTGEQYF.